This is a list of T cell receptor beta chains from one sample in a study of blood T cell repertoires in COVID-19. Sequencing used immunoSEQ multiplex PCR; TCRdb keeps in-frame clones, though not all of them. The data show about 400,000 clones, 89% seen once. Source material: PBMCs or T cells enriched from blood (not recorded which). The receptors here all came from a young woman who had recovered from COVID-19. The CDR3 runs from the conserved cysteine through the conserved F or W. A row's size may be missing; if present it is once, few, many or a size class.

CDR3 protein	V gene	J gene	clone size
CASSLARVFDTEAFF	TRBV11-2	TRBJ1-1	.
CASSVEGIGTEAFF	TRBV9	TRBJ1-1	.
CASSKGLAGWNEQFF	TRBV7-2	TRBJ2-1	.
CAWIGSRARTAFF	TRBV30	TRBJ1-1	.
CAIWGQAGNTIYF	TRBV10-3	TRBJ1-3	.
CASSRTGGALETQYF	TRBV11-2	TRBJ2-5	.
CASSFPRDSIRGDTQYF	TRBV5-1	TRBJ2-3	.
CASSQDPSGRAYEQFF	TRBV4-1	TRBJ2-1	.
CASSPQTGNSPLHF	TRBV7-2	TRBJ1-6	.
CASSLKREVNTDTQYF	TRBV5-4	TRBJ2-3	.
CASSLGLAYNEQFF	TRBV7-9	TRBJ2-1	.
CAWSINEGLRAFF	TRBV30	TRBJ1-1	once
CSAGGGETQYF	TRBV20-1	TRBJ2-5	.
CASSRRTDHGYTF	TRBV7-8	TRBJ1-2	.
CASSLSGTRSNYGYTF	TRBV28	TRBJ1-2	.
CASSSGLDRFTDTQYF	TRBV7-2	TRBJ2-3	.